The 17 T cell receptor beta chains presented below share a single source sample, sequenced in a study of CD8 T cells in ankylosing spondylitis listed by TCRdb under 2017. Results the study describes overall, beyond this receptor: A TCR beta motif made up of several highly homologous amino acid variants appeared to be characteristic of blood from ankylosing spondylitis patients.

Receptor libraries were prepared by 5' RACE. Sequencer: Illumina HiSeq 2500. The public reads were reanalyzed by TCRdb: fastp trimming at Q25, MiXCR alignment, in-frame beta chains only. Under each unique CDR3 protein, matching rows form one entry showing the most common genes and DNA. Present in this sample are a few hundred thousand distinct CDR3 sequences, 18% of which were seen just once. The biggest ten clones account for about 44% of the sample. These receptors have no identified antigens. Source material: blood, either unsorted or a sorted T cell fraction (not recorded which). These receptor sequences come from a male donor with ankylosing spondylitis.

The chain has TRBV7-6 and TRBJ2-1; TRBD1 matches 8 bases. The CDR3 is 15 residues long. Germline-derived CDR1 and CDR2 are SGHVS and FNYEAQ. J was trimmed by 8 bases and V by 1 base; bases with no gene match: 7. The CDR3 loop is CASSLGTGWGDEQFF. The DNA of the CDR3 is TGTGCCAGCAGCTTAGGGACAGGGTGGGGGGATGAGCAGTTCTTC. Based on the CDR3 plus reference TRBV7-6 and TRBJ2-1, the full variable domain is GAGVSQSPRYKVTKRGQDVALRCDPISGHVSLYWYRQALGQGPEFLTYFNYEAQQDKSGLPNDRFSAERPEGSISTLTIQRTEQRDSAMYRCASSLGTGWGDEQFFGPGTRLTVL.

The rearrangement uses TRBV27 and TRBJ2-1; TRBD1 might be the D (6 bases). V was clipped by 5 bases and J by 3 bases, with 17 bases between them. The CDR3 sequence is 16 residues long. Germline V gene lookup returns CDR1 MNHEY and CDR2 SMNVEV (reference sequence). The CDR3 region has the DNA TGTGCCAGCAGTCTCGGACAGCCTGGGAGCTACAATGAGCAGTTCTTC. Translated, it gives CASSLGQPGSYNEQFF.

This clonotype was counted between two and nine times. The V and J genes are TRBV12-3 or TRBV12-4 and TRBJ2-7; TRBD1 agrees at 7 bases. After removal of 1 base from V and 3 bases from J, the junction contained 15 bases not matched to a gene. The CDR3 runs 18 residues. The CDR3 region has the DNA TGTGCCAGCAGTTTAGGCCCCCAGGGGGTTCTGGCTGGCTACGAGCAGTACTTC. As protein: CASSLGPQGVLAGYEQYF.

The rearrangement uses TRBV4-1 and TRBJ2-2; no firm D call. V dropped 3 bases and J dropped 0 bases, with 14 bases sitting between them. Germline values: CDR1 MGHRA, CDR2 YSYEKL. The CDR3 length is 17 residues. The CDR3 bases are TGCGCCAGCAGCCACCCAGTGGACGGAACGAACACCGGGGAGCTGTTTTTT. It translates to CASSHPVDGTNTGELFF.

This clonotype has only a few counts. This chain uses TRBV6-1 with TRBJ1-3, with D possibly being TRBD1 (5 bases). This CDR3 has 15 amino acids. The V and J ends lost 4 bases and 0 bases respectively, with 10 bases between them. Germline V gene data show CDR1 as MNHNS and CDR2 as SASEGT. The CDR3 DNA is TGTGCCAGCAGTGCGGTGACAGACTCTGGAAACACCATATATTTT. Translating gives CASSAVTDSGNTIYF.

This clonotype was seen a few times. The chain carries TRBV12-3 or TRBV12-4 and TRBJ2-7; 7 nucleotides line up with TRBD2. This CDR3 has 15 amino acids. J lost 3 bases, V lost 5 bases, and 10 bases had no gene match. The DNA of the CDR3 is TGTGCCAGCAGTCCCGGGCTAGCGGCTTACTACGAGCAGTACTTC. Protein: CASSPGLAAYYEQYF.

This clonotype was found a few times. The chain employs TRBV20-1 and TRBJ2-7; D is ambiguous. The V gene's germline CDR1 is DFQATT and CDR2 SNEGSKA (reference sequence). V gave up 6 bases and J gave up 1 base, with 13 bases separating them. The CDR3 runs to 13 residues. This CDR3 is CSARATTSYEQYF. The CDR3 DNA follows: TGCAGTGCCCGAGCCACCACTTCCTACGAGCAGTACTTC.

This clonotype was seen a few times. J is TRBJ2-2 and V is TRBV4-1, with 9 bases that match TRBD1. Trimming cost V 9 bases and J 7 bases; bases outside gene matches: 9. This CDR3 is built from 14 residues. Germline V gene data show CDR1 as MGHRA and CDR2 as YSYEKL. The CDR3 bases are TGCGCCAGTAGAGGGGGACAGGGATACGGGGAGCTGTTTTTT. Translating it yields CASRGGQGYGELFF.

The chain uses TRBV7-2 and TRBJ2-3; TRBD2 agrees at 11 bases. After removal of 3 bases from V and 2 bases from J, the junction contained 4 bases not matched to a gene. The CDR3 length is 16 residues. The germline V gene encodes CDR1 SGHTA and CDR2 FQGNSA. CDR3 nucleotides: TGTGCCAGCAGCTTTCTAGCGGGGGGAATCACAGATACGCAGTATTTT. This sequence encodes CASSFLAGGITDTQYF.

CDR3 nucleotide sequence: TGTGCCAGTAGTACCCCGTGGGGGACTAGCGGGAGCCCCTCGGATGAGCAGTTCTTC. This encodes CASSTPWGTSGSPSDEQFF. The rearrangement uses TRBV19 and TRBJ2-1, with 14 bases identical to TRBD2. J gave up 8 bases and V 4 bases, and 16 bases lay outside the gene matches. CDR1 is LNHDA, CDR2 SQIVND, per germline (reference sequence). This CDR3 region has 19 residues.

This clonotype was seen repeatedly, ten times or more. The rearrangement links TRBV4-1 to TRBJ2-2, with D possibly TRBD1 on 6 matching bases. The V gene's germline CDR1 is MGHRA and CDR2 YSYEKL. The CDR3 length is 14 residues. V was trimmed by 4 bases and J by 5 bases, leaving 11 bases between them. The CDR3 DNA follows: TGCGCCAGCAGCCTAGCACAGGGTACCGGGGAGCTGTTTTTT. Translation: CASSLAQGTGELFF.

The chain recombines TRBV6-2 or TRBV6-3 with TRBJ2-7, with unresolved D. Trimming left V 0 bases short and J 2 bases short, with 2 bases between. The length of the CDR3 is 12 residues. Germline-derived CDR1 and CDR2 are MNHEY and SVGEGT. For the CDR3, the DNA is TGTGCCAGCAGTTACTCGCCCTACGAGCAGTACTTC. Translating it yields CASSYSPYEQYF.

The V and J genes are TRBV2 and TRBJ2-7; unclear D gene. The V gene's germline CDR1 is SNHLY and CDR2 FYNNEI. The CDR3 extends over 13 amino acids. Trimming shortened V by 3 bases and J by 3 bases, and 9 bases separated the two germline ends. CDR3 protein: CASSDGQLYEQYF. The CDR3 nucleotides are TGTGCCAGCAGTGATGGGCAGCTCTACGAGCAGTACTTC.

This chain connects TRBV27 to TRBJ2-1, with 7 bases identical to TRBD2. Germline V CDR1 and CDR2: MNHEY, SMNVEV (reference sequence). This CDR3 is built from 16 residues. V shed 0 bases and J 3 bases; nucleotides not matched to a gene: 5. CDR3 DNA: TGTGCCAGCAGTTTATCGGCGGGAGAGGACTACAATGAGCAGTTCTTC. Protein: CASSLSAGEDYNEQFF.

The CDR3 spells CASSSLTLTNYGYTF. The CDR3, as DNA: TGTGCCAGCAGTTCCCTGACCCTTACTAACTATGGCTACACCTTC. This sequence joins TRBV28 and TRBJ1-2; D gene unclear. With 4 bases removed from V and 0 bases from J, the gap between germline ends came to 12 bases. CDR1 is MDHEN and CDR2 is SYDVKM in the germline V gene. CDR3 size: 15 residues.

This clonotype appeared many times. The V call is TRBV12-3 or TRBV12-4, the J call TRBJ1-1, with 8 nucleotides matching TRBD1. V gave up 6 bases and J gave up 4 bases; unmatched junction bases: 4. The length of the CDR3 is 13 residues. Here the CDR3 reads CASSSQGATEAFF. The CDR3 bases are TGTGCCAGCAGCTCCCAGGGGGCCACTGAAGCTTTCTTT.

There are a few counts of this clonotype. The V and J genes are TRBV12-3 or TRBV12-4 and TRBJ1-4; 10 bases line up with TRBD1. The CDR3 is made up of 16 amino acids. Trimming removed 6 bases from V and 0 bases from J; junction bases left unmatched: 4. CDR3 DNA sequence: TGTGCCAGCAGCACGGACAGGGGGTCAACTAATGAAAAACTGTTTTTT. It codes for CASSTDRGSTNEKLFF.